Presented here are 22 T cell receptor beta chains from one specimen sequenced in a study of cytomegalovirus exposure and HLA in healthy donors. 13 Jbeta primers and 60 Vbeta primers were used for the PCR. Data came from immunoSEQ multiplex PCR; TCRdb stores just in-frame clones and leaves some out. The data contain about 140,000 clones, 65% to 80% of them singletons. The specimen sequenced was PBMCs. These TCRs come from a human donor in good health.

The gene calls are TRBV6-5 and TRBJ2-2; D is undetermined. Trimming removed 6 bases from V and 9 bases from J, with 14 bases in between. The CDR3 totals 13 residues. Looked up from germline, CDR1 is MNHEY and CDR2 is SVGAGI. The CDR3: CASSRLSSRELFF. Here the CDR3 DNA reads TGTGCCAGCAGCCGCCTTAGTAGCAGGGAGCTGTTTTTT.

This clone was observed a handful of times. This chain joins TRBV7-9 and TRBJ1-6, with D unclear. The CDR3 runs to 12 residues. V gave up 4 bases and J gave up 5 bases, with 3 bases separating them. Germline V gene sequence: CDR1 SEHNR, CDR2 FQNEAQ (reference sequence). CDR3 residues: CASSSNNSPLHF. In nucleotides, the CDR3 is TGTGCCAGCAGCTCAAATAATTCACCCCTCCACTTT. The full variable domain, in which reference TRBV7-9 and TRBJ1-6 provide the parts outside the CDR3, is DTGVSQNPRHKITKRGQNVTFRCDPISEHNRLYWYRQTLGQGPEFLTYFQNEAQLEKSRLLSDRFSAERPKGSFSTLEIQRTEQGDSAMYLCASSSNNSPLHFGNGTRLTVT.

This chain connects TRBV4-3 to TRBJ2-5, with TRBD2 matching 7 bases. The CDR3 consists of 16 residues. With V trimmed by 0 bases and J by 5 bases, 9 bases remained unmatched. CDR1 and CDR2 (germline): LGHNA, YSLEER. CDR3: CASSQDRGTGGETQYF. The CDR3 DNA reads as TGCGCCAGCAGCCAAGACCGAGGCACCGGGGGGGAGACCCAGTACTTC.

The chain couples TRBV4-1 to TRBJ2-3, with 10 nucleotides matching TRBD2. The germline V gene encodes CDR1 MGHRA and CDR2 YSYEKL. V gave up 4 bases and J gave up 3 bases; unmatched junction bases: 10. This CDR3 region has 17 residues. The CDR3 spells CASSRAGLAGATDTQYF. In nucleotides, the CDR3 is TGCGCCAGCAGCCGCGCCGGGCTAGCGGGAGCGACAGATACGCAGTATTTT.

This clone has more than one count but fewer than ten. The genes are TRBV6-6 and TRBJ2-2, with D possibly TRBD2 on 5 matching bases. This CDR3 is built from 14 residues. The germline CDR1 and CDR2 sequences are MNHNY and SVGAGI (reference sequence). V was cut by 4 bases and J by 2 bases, with 8 bases left in between. CDR3 coding DNA: TGTGCCAGCAGTTCGAGGGTAAACACCGGGGAGCTGTTTTTT. This codes for CASSSRVNTGELFF.

This chain joins TRBV11-2 and TRBJ2-7, with TRBD2 matching 10 bases. The CDR3 loop spans 14 amino acids. V was clipped by 5 bases and J by 2 bases; unmatched bases: 3. Germline values: CDR1 SGHAT, CDR2 FQNNGV. As DNA, the CDR3 is TGTGCCAGCAGCCTAGCGGGAGTACCCTACGAGCAGTACTTC. Encoded protein: CASSLAGVPYEQYF.

The chain joins TRBV18 to TRBJ2-3, with 12 nucleotides matching TRBD2. V shed 4 bases and J 3 bases; nucleotides not matched to a gene: 2. Looked up from germline, CDR1 is KGHSH and CDR2 is LQKENI. This CDR3 comprises 15 residues. Written as DNA, the CDR3 is TGTGCCAGCTCACTGACTAGCGGGAGTACAGATACGCAGTATTTT. Protein sequence: CASSLTSGSTDTQYF.

The gene calls are TRBV19 and TRBJ2-1; 8 positions match TRBD2. The CDR3 has 16 residues. The germline V gene has CDR1 LNHDA and CDR2 SQIVND (reference sequence). The V gene end was trimmed by 2 bases and the J gene end by 4 bases; junction bases not matched to a gene: 7. The CDR3 loop reads CASSISAGGSYNEQFF. The CDR3 nucleotides read TGTGCCAGTAGTATATCGGCGGGAGGTTCTTACAATGAGCAGTTCTTC.

The rearrangement uses TRBV7-8 and TRBJ2-1; 9 bases agree with TRBD2. Germline values: CDR1 SGHVS, CDR2 FQNEAQ. The CDR3 consists of 17 residues. After removal of 5 bases from V and 2 bases from J, the junction contained 10 bases not matched to a gene. The CDR3 DNA sequence: TGTGCCAGCAGCAGAGACTATAGCGGGAGCACCTACAATGAGCAGTTCTTC. This encodes CASSRDYSGSTYNEQFF.

This clone came up a few times. This sequence joins TRBV9 and TRBJ2-5, with D perhaps TRBD2 (5 bases). The CDR3 has 15 amino acids. Trimming removed 0 bases from V and 5 bases from J, with 14 bases in between. Germline V lookup: CDR1 SGDLS, CDR2 YYNGEE. The CDR3 reads CASSVARRGMETQYF. DNA for the CDR3: TGTGCCAGCAGCGTAGCTCGTCGGGGAATGGAGACCCAGTACTTC.

J is TRBJ2-3 and V is TRBV19; D not resolved. The CDR3 length is 13 residues. CDR1 is LNHDA, CDR2 SQIVND, per germline (reference sequence). The ends were cut back, 4 bases at V and 5 bases at J, with 10 bases in the middle. The CDR3 here is CASSTESRDTQYF. Written as DNA, the CDR3 is TGTGCCAGTAGTACCGAGAGTCGAGATACGCAGTATTTT.

The chain recombines TRBV9 with TRBJ2-2, with 13 positions matching TRBD2. Germline trimming cut 3 bases from V and 7 bases from J; bases unmatched to any gene: 6. Germline CDR1 SGDLS, CDR2 YYNGEE. This CDR3 has 16 amino acids. CDR3 DNA: TGTGCCAGCAGCGACACTAGCGGGAGGGCCGTCGGGGAGCTGTTTTTT. It yields the protein CASSDTSGRAVGELFF.

The gene calls are TRBV7-9 and TRBJ2-7; 11 nucleotides agree with TRBD2. After removal of 3 bases from V and 3 bases from J, the junction contained 1 base not matched to a gene. Per the germline V gene, CDR1 is SEHNR and CDR2 is FQNEAQ (reference sequence). There are 14 residues in the CDR3. The CDR3 DNA reads TGTGCCAGCAGCTTTACTAGCGGGAGCTACGAGCAGTACTTC. It codes for CASSFTSGSYEQYF.

This clone was seen only a few times. The rearrangement joins TRBV27 to TRBJ2-5, with 9 bases lining up with TRBD2. The J call could be wrong; TRBJ2-7 is a better fit for the DNA end. Looked up from germline, CDR1 is MNHEY and CDR2 is SMNVEV (reference sequence). This CDR3 comprises 14 residues. CDR3 in DNA: TGTGCCAGCAGTTTGGCTAGCGGGGATTACGAGCAGTACTTC. It codes for CASSLASGDYEQYF.

The rearrangement links TRBV10-3 to TRBJ1-1, with D possibly being TRBD1 (6 bases). V lost 8 bases and J lost 5, with 15 bases in between. Germline V gives CDR1 ENHRY, CDR2 SYGVKD. CDR3 size: 13 residues. This CDR3 reads CAIAKGGGTEAFF. In nucleotides, the CDR3 is TGTGCCATCGCAAAGGGAGGGGGGACTGAAGCTTTCTTT.

The rearrangement joins TRBV4-3 to TRBJ1-4; maybe TRBD1 (5 bases). Germline CDR1 reads LGHNA; CDR2 reads YSLEER. V lost 0 bases and J 8 bases, leaving 10 bases between the germline ends. The CDR3 has 14 amino acids. CDR3 DNA sequence: TGCGCCAGCAGCCAAGAGGGGACTAGCGAAAAACTGTTTTTT. It is translated as CASSQEGTSEKLFF.

This chain connects TRBV11-2 to TRBJ1-1, with D perhaps matching TRBD1 (6 bases). Per germline, CDR1 SGHAT and CDR2 FQNNGV. The CDR3 consists of 13 residues. Trimming took off 4 bases at V and 6 bases at J, with 12 bases between the two ends. The CDR3 loop is CASSYSGVSEAFF. The CDR3 DNA sequence: TGTGCCAGCAGCTACTCAGGGGTTTCTGAAGCTTTCTTT.

This chain links TRBV5-1 with TRBJ1-1, with D maybe TRBD1 (5 bases). The CDR3 is 13 amino acids. Trimming shortened V by 0 bases and J by 7 bases, and 10 bases separated the two germline ends. CDR1 is SGHRS, CDR2 YFSETQ, per germline. The CDR3 coding sequence is TGCGCCAGCAGCTTGGCCGAAAGGGGTGAAGCTTTCTTT. It yields the protein CASSLAERGEAFF. The whole variable domain, filled in from reference TRBV5-1 and TRBJ1-1, reads KAGVTQTPRYLIKTRGQQVTLSCSPISGHRSVSWYQQTPGQGLQFLFEYFSETQRNKGNFPGRFSGRQFSNSRSEMNVSTLELGDSALYLCASSLAERGEAFFGQGTRLTVV.

This clone was detected only a few times. The chain carries TRBV5-1 and TRBJ2-1; 12 nucleotides align to TRBD2. Germline trimming cut 4 bases from V and 6 bases from J; bases unmatched to any gene: 8. This CDR3 comprises 16 residues. Germline V CDR1 and CDR2: SGHRS, YFSETQ. CDR3 DNA sequence: TGCGCCAGCAGCCCGTCTAGCGGGAGGGCCTTCAATGAGCAGTTCTTC. Residues: CASSPSSGRAFNEQFF.

The V call is TRBV5-5, the J call TRBJ2-1, with D possibly matching TRBD2 (5 bases). The CDR3 extends over 15 amino acids. The germline V gene encodes CDR1 SGHKS and CDR2 YYEKEE (reference sequence). V lost 2 bases and J lost 9, with 18 bases in between. The chain's CDR3 is CASSFGKGRDGEQFF. The CDR3 nucleotides read TGTGCCAGCAGCTTTGGGAAGGGTCGGGATGGTGAGCAGTTCTTC.

The chain recombines TRBV19 with TRBJ2-7, with 7 bases aligning to TRBD2. V shed 4 bases, J shed 3 bases, and the junction held 9 bases outside the gene matches. From germline, CDR1 is LNHDA and CDR2 SQIVND (reference sequence). This CDR3 spans 15 amino acids. In nucleotides, the CDR3 is TGTGCCAGTAGTAGGGAATCGGCGGGAGACTACGAGCAGTACTTC. It yields the protein CASSRESAGDYEQYF.

The chain combines TRBV7-2 with TRBJ1-1; the D gene is possibly TRBD1 (5 bases). The germline V gene has CDR1 SGHTA and CDR2 FQGNSA. There are 12 residues in the CDR3. The germline V and J ends were trimmed by 4 bases and 4 bases, with 7 bases remaining between them. In nucleotides, the CDR3 is TGTGCCAGCAGCTCCCAGGGCACTGAAGCTTTCTTT. It codes for CASSSQGTEAFF.